This T cell receptor beta chain was found in a study of shared clonotypes between healthy human individuals. Notes on the study in general: Clonotype sharing levels among donors were expected to vary with sequencing depth.

Terminally differentiated effector memory CD45RA+ cells were left out of the naive CD8 fraction, which was CD45RO-negative and positively selected for CCR7. The CDR3 totals 15 residues. V lost 1 base and J lost 4, with 12 bases in between. Germline values: CDR1 SGHDN, CDR2 FVKESK. Regarding this clone: Its antigen remains unidentified.

Per the original data handling: ImmunoSEQ junction-only sequences lacked quality scores, so their filtering differed. Libraries were prepared by immunoSEQ multiplex PCR; TCRdb keeps only in-frame clonotypes and omits some of them. The DNA gave D and trimming, while V, J and clone size come from that table. The repertoire consists of about 2 million clones, with approximately 94% occurring once and the leading ten covering about 1.1%. The rearrangement links TRBV14 to TRBJ2-3, with D maybe TRBD2 (6 bases). The sequence came from a man aged 18 to 29 in good health. What was sequenced was naive CD8+ T cells sorted from blood. CDR3 sequence: CASSQVSGVPDTQYF. CDR3 DNA sequence: TGTGCCAGCAGCCAAGTGTCGGGAGTCCCAGATACGCAGTATTTT.